The 2 T cell receptor beta chains reported below all come from one sample, sequenced in a study of shared clonotypes between healthy human individuals. The repertoire was sequenced with immunoSEQ multiplex PCR; TCRdb's copy has only in-frame clones and lacks some. The table shows around 720,000 clones, with 73% occurring only once. The sequenced material came from memory CD4+ T cells sorted from blood. Subset meaning: CD45RA-negative fraction. The source is a woman in her thirties in good health.

About this clone itself: Other DNA sequences within the sample encode an identical CDR3. The chain carries TRBV5-1 and TRBJ1-1; weak D call: TRBD1 (5 bases). Germline CDR1 SGHRS, CDR2 YFSETQ. There are 14 residues in the CDR3. Trimming pared 0 bases from V and 1 base from J, leaving 7 bases between. CDR3 residues: CASSLEGRNTEAFF. The CDR3 DNA is TGCGCCAGCAGCTTGGAGGGGAGGAACACTGAAGCTTTCTTT.

The J gene is TRBJ1-5, the V gene TRBV4-1, with no clear D. The germline V and J ends were trimmed by 1 base and 15 bases, with 16 bases remaining between them. The CDR3 is 13 residues long. CDR1 MGHRA and CDR2 YSYEKL come from the germline V gene. CDR3 protein: CASSQVRGWKRHF. The CDR3 region has the DNA TGCGCCAGCAGCCAAGTTAGAGGGTGGAAGAGGCATTTT.